This T cell receptor beta chain was retrieved from a study of blood T cell repertoires in COVID-19. The overall study: Acute and convalescent COVID-19 samples came from the United States, Italy and Spain. PBMCs, B-cell-depleted T cells, or T cells were the source of the cDNA or gDNA that made up the material.

V was pared by 2 bases and J by 4 bases, with 12 bases between. The CDR3 loop spans 16 amino acids. Germline loops: CDR1 MNHEY, CDR2 SVGEGT. The repertoire was sequenced with immunoSEQ multiplex PCR; TCRdb's copy has only in-frame clones and lacks some. The sample carries about 14,000 clones, 70% to 85% recorded once. Sequencing was performed on peripheral blood. The TCR sequence derives from a woman aged 45-59 years with active or convalescent COVID-19. The chain carries TRBV6-2 or TRBV6-3 and TRBJ1-6; tentative D call: TRBD1 (5 bases). The CDR3 is CASSYRQFLYNSPLHF. The CDR3 bases are TGTGCCAGCAGTTACAGACAGTTTCTTTATAATTCACCCCTCCACTTT.